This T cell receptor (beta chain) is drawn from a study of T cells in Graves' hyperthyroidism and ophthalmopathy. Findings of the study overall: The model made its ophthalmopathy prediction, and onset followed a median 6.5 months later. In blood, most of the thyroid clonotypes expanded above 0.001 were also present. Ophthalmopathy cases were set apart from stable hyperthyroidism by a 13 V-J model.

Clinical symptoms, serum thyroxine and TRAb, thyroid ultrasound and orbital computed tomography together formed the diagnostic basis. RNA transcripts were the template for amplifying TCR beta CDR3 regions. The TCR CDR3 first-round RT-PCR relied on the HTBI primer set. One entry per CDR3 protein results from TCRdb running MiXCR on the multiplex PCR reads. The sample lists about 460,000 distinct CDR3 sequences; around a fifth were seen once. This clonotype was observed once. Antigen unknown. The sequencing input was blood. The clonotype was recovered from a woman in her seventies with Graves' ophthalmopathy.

CDR3 sequence: CASSDYEKLFF. The CDR3 nucleotides read TGTGCCAGCAGTGATTATGAAAAACTGTTTTTT. The chain joins TRBV2 to TRBJ1-4; D remains unclear. The CDR3 is 11 residues long. Germline lookup yields CDR1 SNHLY and CDR2 FYNNEI. With 3 bases removed from V and 6 bases from J, the gap between germline ends came to 2 bases.